The 17 T cell receptor beta chains reported below all come from one sample, sequenced in a study of T cells in Graves' hyperthyroidism and ophthalmopathy. Researchers amplified the TCR beta CDR3 regions from RNA transcripts. HTBI primers were used for first-round RT-PCR of the TCR CDR3. TCRdb re-called the multiplex PCR reads through MiXCR, storing one row per CDR3 protein. This sample has hundreds of thousands of distinct CDR3 sequences, with around 42% found just once. Sample: peripheral blood or thyroid tissue (not recorded which). These receptors originate from a young woman with Graves' hyperthyroidism.

This chain uses TRBV9 with TRBJ1-2; the D is unclear. Germline values: CDR1 SGDLS, CDR2 YYNGEE. Trimming left V 5 bases short and J 5 bases short, with 7 bases between. The CDR3 runs to 11 residues. The CDR3 loop reads CASRGWYGYTF. CDR3 bases: TGTGCCAGCAGGGGATGGTATGGCTACACCTTC.

In regard to this clonotype: This could be a read error, since a much larger clone is one nucleotide away. The chain couples TRBV10-3 to TRBJ2-2; D is undetermined. The germline CDR1 and CDR2 sequences are ENHRY and SYGVKD. CDR3 length: 11 amino acids. V dropped 6 bases and J dropped 6 bases, with 5 bases sitting between them. This chain's CDR3 is CAISPAGELFF. The CDR3 DNA reads as TGTGCCATCAGCCCCGCCGGGGAGCTGTTTTTT.

The rearrangement uses TRBV10-3 and TRBJ1-2; possibly TRBD1 for D (6 bases). The CDR3 has 15 amino acids. Trimming stripped 0 bases from V and 2 bases from J, with 10 bases between. Germline CDR1 is ENHRY and CDR2 is SYGVKD. CDR3 nucleotide sequence: TGTGCCATCAGTGAGTCGGCCGGGACAAACTATGGCTACACCTTC. This gives the protein CAISESAGTNYGYTF.

This clonotype showed up just a few times. This sequence joins TRBV5-1 and TRBJ1-6; D possibly corresponds to TRBD1 (5 bases). The V end lost 5 bases, the J end lost 3 bases, and 18 bases lay between the germline ends. There are 17 residues in the CDR3. The V gene's germline CDR1 is SGHRS and CDR2 YFSETQ. CDR3 sequence reads: CASSPDDRKIYNSPLHF. The DNA for the CDR3 is TGCGCCAGCAGTCCTGACGACAGAAAGATCTATAATTCACCCCTCCACTTT. Complete variable domain (other parts from reference TRBV5-1 and TRBJ1-6): KAGVTQTPRYLIKTRGQQVTLSCSPISGHRSVSWYQQTPGQGLQFLFEYFSETQRNKGNFPGRFSGRQFSNSRSEMNVSTLELGDSALYLCASSPDDRKIYNSPLHFGNGTRLTVT.

A word on this clonotype: Compared with germline, one end of the junction differs, possibly owing to a read error. The chain is built from TRBV12-3 or TRBV12-4 and TRBJ2-5, with TRBD1 as a possible D gene (6 bases). The CDR3 spans 13 residues. In DNA form, the CDR3 reads TGTGCCCTCCTAGACAGGCGGAAAGAGGCCCAGTACTTC. Translation: CALLDRRKEAQYF.

This clonotype was counted between two and nine times. This rearrangement joins TRBV29-1 to TRBJ2-2, with 7 bases aligning to TRBD2. After removal of 6 bases from V and 4 bases from J, the junction contained 5 bases not matched to a gene. Germline lookup yields CDR1 SQVTM and CDR2 ANQGSEA. This CDR3 region has 13 residues. The CDR3 spells CSVGGGSTGELFF. The CDR3 region has the DNA TGCAGCGTGGGGGGGGGGAGCACCGGGGAGCTGTTTTTT.

Only a few counts were recorded for this clonotype. The chain combines TRBV9 with TRBJ1-2; no firm D call. Trimming pared 0 bases from V and 8 bases from J, leaving 17 bases between. The CDR3 is 15 amino acids. Looked up from germline, CDR1 is SGDLS and CDR2 is YYNGEE. The CDR3: CASSVAHRADGGYTF. CDR3 DNA sequence: TGTGCCAGCAGCGTAGCTCATAGGGCCGACGGGGGCTACACCTTC.

The chain employs TRBV10-3 and TRBJ1-5; the D is unclear. Trimming took 6 bases from V and 2 from J, leaving 8 bases between them. CDR3 length: 13 residues. CDR1 is ENHRY and CDR2 is SYGVKD in the germline V gene. In DNA form, the CDR3 reads TGTGCCATCAGCCTGGCCGGCAATCAGCCCCAGCATTTT. This codes for CAISLAGNQPQHF.

The chain is built from TRBV2 and TRBJ1-5; tentatively, D is TRBD1 (6 bases). V shed 4 bases and J shed 4 bases, with 17 bases lying between them. Germline V lookup: CDR1 SNHLY, CDR2 FYNNEI. This CDR3 has 16 amino acids. The CDR3 bases are TGTGCCAGCAGTGGGGGGGGGAGGGGGGGAAATCAGCCCCAGCATTTT. Translation: CASSGGGRGGNQPQHF.

This clonotype was observed a handful of times. The chain employs TRBV15 and TRBJ2-5, with D possibly TRBD2 on 6 matching bases. V lost 0 bases to trimming and J lost 4 bases, with 12 bases between them. Germline V gives CDR1 LNHNV, CDR2 YYDKDF (reference sequence). The CDR3 spans 15 residues. The CDR3 loop is CATSRDGGGGETQYF. The CDR3 DNA is TGTGCCACCAGCAGAGATGGGGGAGGAGGAGAGACCCAGTACTTC.

The chain joins TRBV24-1 to TRBJ2-5; D possibly uses TRBD1 or TRBD2 (5 bases each). Near its end, the DNA agrees better with TRBJ2-1, so the J call may be wrong. Germline CDR1 KGHDR, CDR2 SFDVKD. CDR3 length equals 13 residues. The CDR3 DNA follows: TGTGCCACCAGTGACCTCGGGGCGGGTGAGCAGTTCTTC. Its translation: CATSDLGAGEQFF.

This clonotype was observed a few times. The V call is TRBV2, the J call TRBJ1-5; D gene unclear. CDR3 length: 13 amino acids. Deletions cut 10 bases from V and 4 bases from J, with 14 bases between. The germline gives CDR1 SNHLY, CDR2 FYNNEI. The CDR3 reads CATGPGRNQPQHF. CDR3 bases: TGTGCCACCGGTCCCGGGAGAAATCAGCCCCAGCATTTT.

CDR3: CASSPTGGSSYNSPLHF. For the CDR3, the DNA is TGCGCCAGCAGTCCGACAGGGGGCAGTTCCTATAATTCACCCCTCCACTTT. The V call is TRBV5-1, the J call TRBJ1-6, with TRBD1 identical over 10 bases. V was clipped by 5 bases and J by 1 base; unmatched bases: 6. There are 17 residues in the CDR3. Germline CDR1 SGHRS, CDR2 YFSETQ. Full variable domain (outside the CDR3, taken from reference TRBV5-1 and TRBJ1-6): KAGVTQTPRYLIKTRGQQVTLSCSPISGHRSVSWYQQTPGQGLQFLFEYFSETQRNKGNFPGRFSGRQFSNSRSEMNVSTLELGDSALYLCASSPTGGSSYNSPLHFGNGTRLTVT.

In regard to this clonotype: The junction and the germline gene differ at one end; a read error may be behind it. The J gene is TRBJ2-7, the V gene TRBV7-2, with D tentatively TRBD1 (6 bases). The CDR3 spans 14 residues. The germline V gene has CDR1 SGHTA and CDR2 FQGNSA. For the CDR3, the DNA is TGTGCCAGCAGTTTAGTCGGCAGGGGCTACGAGCAGTACTTC. Its protein is CASSLVGRGYEQYF.

This clonotype was counted between two and nine times. A much larger clone lies a single base off, so this may be a read error. The chain recombines TRBV25-1 with TRBJ1-1; tentative D call: TRBD1 (5 bases). Trimming pared 5 bases from V and 3 bases from J, leaving 10 bases between. The germline V gene has CDR1 MGHDK and CDR2 SYGVNS. CDR3 length equals 13 residues. CDR3 DNA: TGTGCCAGCAGTCGAGGGGACGACACTGAAGCTTTCTTT. Translated: CASSRGDDTEAFF.

This clonotype was observed many times. The chain combines TRBV6-5 with TRBJ2-7; D ambiguous. From germline, CDR1 is MNHEY and CDR2 SVGAGI. Trimming took off 2 bases at V and 3 bases at J, with 8 bases between the two ends. The length of the CDR3 is 13 residues. The CDR3 sequence is CASSYTSRYEQYF. CDR3 bases: TGTGCCAGCAGTTACACCTCACGCTACGAGCAGTACTTC.

The table lists this clonotype with a few counts. V and J are TRBV7-2 and TRBJ2-7; D remains unclear. Trimming stripped 5 bases from V and 0 bases from J, with 8 bases between. In germline, CDR1 is SGHTA, CDR2 FQGNSA. The CDR3 contains 13 residues. In nucleotides, the CDR3 is TGTGCCAGCAGCCATTCTCCCTCCTACGAGCAGTACTTC. Protein product: CASSHSPSYEQYF. Complete variable domain (other parts from reference TRBV7-2 and TRBJ2-7): GAGVSQSPSNKVTEKGKDVELRCDPISGHTALYWYRQSLGQGLEFLIYFQGNSAPDKSGLPSDRFSAERTGGSVSTLTIQRTQQEDSAVYLCASSHSPSYEQYFGPGTRLTVT.